Listed below are T cell receptor beta chains from one sample, sequenced in a study of blood T cell repertoires in COVID-19. Assay used: immunoSEQ multiplex PCR; TCRdb lists only in-frame clones, some missing. Counted here are about 55,000 clones, roughly four fifths occurring once; the ten biggest clones make up about 2%. Sequenced: peripheral blood. Receptors originate from a woman in her sixties with acute or convalescent COVID-19. Each CDR3 is given with its conserved first and last residue. D genes are given only for firm matches. Only part of the rows carry a size: once, few, many, or a class if the clone is expanded.

TRBJ2-5,TRBD1,TRBV4-2,.,TGTGCCAGCAGCCGGGGGACAGGCCAAGAGACCCAGTACTTC,CASSRGTGQETQYF
TRBJ1-2,TRBD1,TRBV7-6,.,TGTGCCAGCAGCCCGGACCCCGACAGGGGGTTTAACTATGGCTACACCTTC,CASSPDPDRGFNYGYTF
TRBJ1-2,TRBD1,TRBV7-2,.,TGTGCCAGCAGCGGACGAACGGGCAGGGGGCAGCGCTACACCTTC,CASSGRTGRGQRYTF
TRBJ2-5,TRBD2,TRBV7-2,.,TGTGCCAGCAGCTTAGCGTTGACTAGCGGGGGTCAAGAGACCCAGTACTTC,CASSLALTSGGQETQYF
TRBJ2-2,TRBD2,TRBV6-6,.,TGTGCCAGCAGTTACCCGACTAGCACGGCCACCGGGGAGCTGTTTTTT,CASSYPTSTATGELFF
TRBJ1-1,TRBD1,TRBV19,.,TGTGCCAGTAGTATCACAGGGGCCCGTGAAGCTTTCTTT,CASSITGAREAFF
TRBJ1-5,.,TRBV19,.,TGTGCCAGTAGTATAGAACATAGCAATCAGCCCCAGCATTTT,CASSIEHSNQPQHF
TRBJ1-1,TRBD1,TRBV4-1,few,TGCGCCAGCAGCCAACTAAACCGACAGGGCGGCACTGAAGCTTTCTTT,CASSQLNRQGGTEAFF
TRBJ1-4,.,TRBV18,.,TGTGCCAGCTCACCAGACTCGGGGGGGATGGAAAAACTGTTTTTT,CASSPDSGGMEKLFF
TRBJ2-1,TRBD2,TRBV5-1,.,TGCGCCAGCAGCCCTGGCTATACTAGCGACGTTATACAGTTCTTC,CASSPGYTSDVIQFF
TRBJ2-3,.,TRBV7-9,.,TGTGCCAGCAGGCCCATTGGTACTAGCACAGATACGCAGTATTTT,CASRPIGTSTDTQYF
TRBJ2-4,.,TRBV7-9,.,TGTGCCAGCAGCTTAGCTGGCGGGACGGGAAACATTCAGTACTTC,CASSLAGGTGNIQYF
TRBJ1-2,TRBD1,TRBV6-5,.,TGTGCCAGCGGGGTAGACAGGGGAATGTATTATGGCTACACCTTC,CASGVDRGMYYGYTF
TRBJ1-6,.,TRBV28,once,TGTGCCAGCACCAAGAGGGGGAGAAATTCACCCCTCCACTTT,CASTKRGRNSPLHF
TRBJ2-7,.,TRBV5-1,once,TGCGCCAGCAGTTCGAGCGGATCCACTTACGAGCAGTACTTC,CASSSSGSTYEQYF
TRBJ2-5,TRBD1,TRBV27,once,TGTGCCAGCAGCCGAAACTCGGGACAGCTAAAAGAGACCCAGTACTTC,CASSRNSGQLKETQYF
TRBJ2-1,TRBD2,TRBV7-2,.,TGTGCCAGCAGCTTGAGGACTAGCGGGGGTTACAATGAGCAGTTCTTC,CASSLRTSGGYNEQFF
TRBJ2-2,.,TRBV7-3,.,TGTGCCAGCAGCCCCTCGGGCCTAGCGTTCACCGGGGAGCTGTTTTTT,CASSPSGLAFTGELFF
TRBJ2-1,TRBD2,TRBV11-3,.,TGTGCCAGCAGCTCCGGACTAGCGGGGAACAATGAGCAGTTCTTC,CASSSGLAGNNEQFF
TRBJ2-6,.,TRBV7-3,.,TGTGCCAGCTGTTGTGGGCTCCAGCCAGCTTCTCGTTCTGGGGCCAACGTCCTGACTTTC,CASCCGLQPASRSGANVLTF
TRBJ1-6,TRBD1,TRBV12-3/TRBV12-4,.,TGTGCCAGCAAGGGACAGCGAAATTCACCCCTCCACTTT,CASKGQRNSPLHF
TRBJ2-5,TRBD1,TRBV6-5,.,TGTGCCAGCAGGCTGTCCCGGACAGGGTTTCAGACCCAGTACTTC,CASRLSRTGFQTQYF
TRBJ1-1,.,TRBV9,.,TGTGCCAGCAGCGTAGCACAGGGCAGGAACACTGAAGCTTTCTTT,CASSVAQGRNTEAFF